The rows below give T cell receptor beta chains drawn from one sample of a study of blood T cell repertoires in COVID-19. Profiled with immunoSEQ multiplex PCR; TCRdb holds only in-frame clones, not every one. The data contain 160,000 or so clones, approximately 81% of them singletons. Sample: PBMCs or T cells enriched from blood (not recorded which). The receptors stem from a man in his 60s who had recovered from COVID-19. Each CDR3 is given with its conserved first and last residue. The order of the fields is J gene, D gene, V gene, clone size, CDR3 DNA, CDR3 protein. D genes are given only for firm matches. Expanded clones are given a class, and other clones once, few, many or no size at all.

j_gene: TRBJ2-5
d_gene: TRBD1
v_gene: TRBV7-3
abundance: NA
CDR3nt: TGTGCCAGCAGAACAAGGGGCGGACAGGCCAACCAAGAGACCCAGTACTTC
CDR3aa: CASRTRGGQANQETQYF

j_gene: TRBJ2-3
d_gene: NA
v_gene: TRBV29-1
abundance: NA
CDR3nt: TGCAGCGTTGTCAGGTTAAGCACAGATACGCAGTATTTT
CDR3aa: CSVVRLSTDTQYF

j_gene: TRBJ1-1
d_gene: NA
v_gene: TRBV27
abundance: NA
CDR3nt: TGTGCCAGCAGTTTACAGGAGGGTTTGGGAGGGGGGACTGAAGCTTTCTTT
CDR3aa: CASSLQEGLGGGTEAFF

j_gene: TRBJ1-2
d_gene: TRBD1
v_gene: TRBV7-9
abundance: NA
CDR3nt: TGTGCCAGCAGCCCTCCCCAGGGGGCCCTGAATGGCTACACCTTC
CDR3aa: CASSPPQGALNGYTF

j_gene: TRBJ1-2
d_gene: NA
v_gene: TRBV5-6
abundance: NA
CDR3nt: TGTGCCAGCAGCTTGGGCAGGAGGTATGGCTACACCTTC
CDR3aa: CASSLGRRYGYTF

j_gene: TRBJ2-2
d_gene: TRBD1
v_gene: TRBV29-1
abundance: NA
CDR3nt: TGCAGCGTTGGACAGGGGGCGGACACCGGGGAGCTGTTTTTT
CDR3aa: CSVGQGADTGELFF

j_gene: TRBJ2-5
d_gene: NA
v_gene: TRBV7-2
abundance: NA
CDR3nt: TGTGCCAGCAGCTCCGGACTATTCCAAGAGACCCAGTACTTC
CDR3aa: CASSSGLFQETQYF

j_gene: TRBJ1-3
d_gene: TRBD1
v_gene: TRBV9
abundance: NA
CDR3nt: TGTGCCAGCAGCGGACAGGGAAGGACCGGAGGAAACACCATATATTTT
CDR3aa: CASSGQGRTGGNTIYF

j_gene: TRBJ2-5
d_gene: NA
v_gene: TRBV7-3
abundance: NA
CDR3nt: TGTGCCAGCAGCCCCTCCACCCGGGAGACCCAGTACTTC
CDR3aa: CASSPSTRETQYF

j_gene: TRBJ1-2
d_gene: TRBD1
v_gene: TRBV11-2
abundance: few
CDR3nt: TGTGCCAGCAGCTCTCGAGAAGGGGGCCAAATTTATGGCTACACCTTC
CDR3aa: CASSSREGGQIYGYTF

j_gene: TRBJ1-1
d_gene: NA
v_gene: TRBV2
abundance: NA
CDR3nt: TGTGCCAGCAGGGAAACCCGGTCGTTCGAGGGGGAGAACACTGAAGCTTTCTTT
CDR3aa: CASRETRSFEGENTEAFF

j_gene: TRBJ2-1
d_gene: NA
v_gene: TRBV13
abundance: NA
CDR3nt: TGTGCCAGCGGCGCCGGGGGAAACAATGAGCAGTTCTTC
CDR3aa: CASGAGGNNEQFF

j_gene: TRBJ2-1
d_gene: TRBD1
v_gene: TRBV24-1
abundance: NA
CDR3nt: TGTGCCACCAGTGGTGACAGGGGCGGCTACAATGAGCAGTTCTTC
CDR3aa: CATSGDRGGYNEQFF

j_gene: TRBJ1-5
d_gene: TRBD1
v_gene: TRBV5-5
abundance: NA
CDR3nt: TGTGCCAGCAGCTCAGGGACAGGGGTGGGTCAGCCCCAGCATTTT
CDR3aa: CASSSGTGVGQPQHF

j_gene: TRBJ2-3
d_gene: TRBD2
v_gene: TRBV24-1
abundance: NA
CDR3nt: TGTGCCACCAGTGATCGGCGGGAGAGCACAGATACGCAGTATTTT
CDR3aa: CATSDRRESTDTQYF

j_gene: TRBJ2-1
d_gene: TRBD2
v_gene: TRBV7-2
abundance: NA
CDR3nt: TGTGCCAGCAGCCAAACTAGCGTATACAATGAGCAGTTCTTC
CDR3aa: CASSQTSVYNEQFF

j_gene: TRBJ1-4
d_gene: TRBD1
v_gene: TRBV28
abundance: NA
CDR3nt: TGTGCCAGCAGATCTTGGGACAGGGTAGAAAAACTGTTTTTT
CDR3aa: CASRSWDRVEKLFF

j_gene: TRBJ1-1
d_gene: TRBD1
v_gene: TRBV29-1
abundance: NA
CDR3nt: TGCAGCGTGGACAGGCTGGGGGGCACTGAAGCTTTCTTT
CDR3aa: CSVDRLGGTEAFF

j_gene: TRBJ2-5
d_gene: TRBD1
v_gene: TRBV7-8
abundance: NA
CDR3nt: TGTGCCAGCAGCTTAGTCCGGACAGGGGACCAAGAGACCCAGTACTTC
CDR3aa: CASSLVRTGDQETQYF

j_gene: TRBJ2-3
d_gene: TRBD1
v_gene: TRBV5-1
abundance: once
CDR3nt: TGCGCCAGCAGCTTGGAGACGGGACAGGGAACAGATACGCAGTATTTT
CDR3aa: CASSLETGQGTDTQYF

j_gene: TRBJ2-1
d_gene: TRBD2
v_gene: TRBV6-5
abundance: NA
CDR3nt: TGTGCCAGCAGTACACTAGCGGCTACTTACAATGAGCAGTTCTTC
CDR3aa: CASSTLAATYNEQFF

j_gene: TRBJ2-1
d_gene: TRBD2
v_gene: TRBV14
abundance: NA
CDR3nt: TGTGCCAGCAGCCAAGATGGGGTGGGAGGGCCCTACAATGAGCAGTTCTTC
CDR3aa: CASSQDGVGGPYNEQFF

j_gene: TRBJ1-6
d_gene: NA
v_gene: TRBV30
abundance: NA
CDR3nt: TGTGCCTGGAGTGTACTATCACTTGACTCACCCCTCCACTTT
CDR3aa: CAWSVLSLDSPLHF

j_gene: TRBJ1-3
d_gene: NA
v_gene: TRBV25-1
abundance: once
CDR3nt: TGTGCCAGCAGTGTAACGGGGGACCCTGGAAACACCATATATTTT
CDR3aa: CASSVTGDPGNTIYF

j_gene: TRBJ2-7
d_gene: TRBD1
v_gene: TRBV27
abundance: NA
CDR3nt: TGTGCCAGCAGTCCTTACCCAGGGACAGCGAGCCGGGTGAAATCCTACGAGCAGTACTTC
CDR3aa: CASSPYPGTASRVKSYEQYF

j_gene: TRBJ2-7
d_gene: TRBD1
v_gene: TRBV18
abundance: NA
CDR3nt: TGTGCCAGCTCAACTCCCGGACAGGGGCAGCGAGAGCAGTACTTC
CDR3aa: CASSTPGQGQREQYF

j_gene: TRBJ2-5
d_gene: NA
v_gene: TRBV7-9
abundance: NA
CDR3nt: TGTGCCAGCAGCTTAGACAACCAAGAGACCCAGTACTTC
CDR3aa: CASSLDNQETQYF

j_gene: TRBJ2-2
d_gene: NA
v_gene: TRBV5-1
abundance: few
CDR3nt: TGCGCCAGCAGCCCCCGGGGGTTTTTGAACACCGGGGAGCTGTTTTTT
CDR3aa: CASSPRGFLNTGELFF

j_gene: TRBJ2-2
d_gene: TRBD1
v_gene: TRBV27
abundance: NA
CDR3nt: TGTGCCAGCAGTTTCAGGGGGGGGGAGCTGTTTTTT
CDR3aa: CASSFRGGELFF

j_gene: TRBJ1-2
d_gene: NA
v_gene: TRBV4-2
abundance: NA
CDR3nt: TGTGCCAGCAGCCAATTATCCGATGGCTACACCTTC
CDR3aa: CASSQLSDGYTF

j_gene: TRBJ1-5
d_gene: TRBD1
v_gene: TRBV19
abundance: NA
CDR3nt: TGTGCCAGCACTGCCCCTCTTCCCCCGGGACAGGGAGTGTATTTT
CDR3aa: CASTAPLPPGQGVYF

j_gene: TRBJ2-2
d_gene: NA
v_gene: TRBV9
abundance: NA
CDR3nt: TGTGCCAGCAGCGCCCGGGACACGAACACCGGGGAGCTGTTTTTT
CDR3aa: CASSARDTNTGELFF

j_gene: TRBJ1-4
d_gene: TRBD1
v_gene: TRBV2
abundance: NA
CDR3nt: TGTGCCAGCCTAGCAAGGGGGCAGGTTGAAAAACTGTTTTTT
CDR3aa: CASLARGQVEKLFF

j_gene: TRBJ2-1
d_gene: NA
v_gene: TRBV21-1
abundance: few
CDR3nt: TGTGCCAGCAGCAAAAGGACAGGGGAAGAAGGGAGCAATGAGCAGTTCTTC
CDR3aa: CASSKRTGEEGSNEQFF

j_gene: TRBJ2-2
d_gene: NA
v_gene: TRBV9
abundance: few
CDR3nt: TGTGCCAGCAGCGTACTATCGGGCACCGGGGAGCTGTTTTTT
CDR3aa: CASSVLSGTGELFF

j_gene: TRBJ2-2
d_gene: NA
v_gene: TRBV5-1
abundance: NA
CDR3nt: TGCGCCAGCAGCTTGGGTGTGAGCACCGGGGAGCTGTTTTTT
CDR3aa: CASSLGVSTGELFF

j_gene: TRBJ1-1
d_gene: NA
v_gene: TRBV25-1
abundance: NA
CDR3nt: TGTGCCAGCAGGGGAGGGCCGGGGAACACTGAAGCTTTCTTT
CDR3aa: CASRGGPGNTEAFF

j_gene: TRBJ1-6
d_gene: NA
v_gene: TRBV9
abundance: few
CDR3nt: TGTGCCAGCAGCGCACCAGACAGTAACTATAATTCACCCCTCCACTTT
CDR3aa: CASSAPDSNYNSPLHF

j_gene: TRBJ1-2
d_gene: NA
v_gene: TRBV19
abundance: NA
CDR3nt: TGTGCCAGTAGTACAGGGGAGTGGATCGGCTACACCTTC
CDR3aa: CASSTGEWIGYTF

j_gene: TRBJ1-1
d_gene: NA
v_gene: TRBV24-1
abundance: once
CDR3nt: TGTGCCACCAGTGATTCTGGGGCAGGGAAAAACACTGAAGCTTTCTTT
CDR3aa: CATSDSGAGKNTEAFF

j_gene: TRBJ1-3
d_gene: TRBD1
v_gene: TRBV28
abundance: NA
CDR3nt: TGTGCCAGCAGTTTAGGGGACAGGGCCTCTGGAAACACCATATATTTT
CDR3aa: CASSLGDRASGNTIYF

j_gene: TRBJ2-7
d_gene: NA
v_gene: TRBV5-5
abundance: NA
CDR3nt: TGTGCCAGCAGCCACTCCCCTACTAGCTCTTACGAGCAGTACTTC
CDR3aa: CASSHSPTSSYEQYF

j_gene: TRBJ2-5
d_gene: TRBD1
v_gene: TRBV5-4
abundance: NA
CDR3nt: TGTGCCAGCAGCCGGGATGGTTTCAGGGGGCAAGAGACCCAGTACTTC
CDR3aa: CASSRDGFRGQETQYF

j_gene: TRBJ2-1
d_gene: TRBD2
v_gene: TRBV28
abundance: NA
CDR3nt: TGTGCCAGCAGTTTACCCGGGACTAGCGGGACGAGCTCCTACAATGAGCAGTTCTTC
CDR3aa: CASSLPGTSGTSSYNEQFF

j_gene: TRBJ1-4
d_gene: TRBD1
v_gene: TRBV5-4
abundance: NA
CDR3nt: TGTGCCAGCAGCCCGGGGACAGGGGCAGGGTATGAAAAACTGTTTTTT
CDR3aa: CASSPGTGAGYEKLFF